The entry below describes one TCR beta chain. No antigen is known for it. Sequencing used immunoSEQ multiplex PCR; TCRdb keeps in-frame clones, though not all of them. The sample holds about 25,000 clones, about nine tenths seen once. This entry belongs to a study of T cell responses to AZD1222 COVID-19 vaccine. Study results and caveats: There were vaccine-associated CD4 TCRs across spike, dominant at 160-218 and 743-854. The repertoires were collected only after the peak T cell response. A mostly white British donor set with more females was recruited, and clonal diversity was possibly underestimated.

Looked up from germline, CDR1 is SGHTA and CDR2 is FQGNSA. The V and J ends lost 1 base and 4 bases, in that order; junction bases with no gene match: 3. The CDR3 consists of 14 residues. Second doses that came at about 4 or about 12 weeks were put together. This receptor was obtained from an adult who received the AZD1222 COVID-19 vaccine. This chain joins TRBV7-2 and TRBJ1-2; TRBD1 agrees at 7 bases. The sequences come from peripheral blood, collected 28 days after the second AZD1222 dose. The CDR3 loop is CASSLGQGAYGYTF. The CDR3 DNA sequence: TGTGCCAGCAGCTTAGGACAGGGAGCCTATGGCTACACCTTC.